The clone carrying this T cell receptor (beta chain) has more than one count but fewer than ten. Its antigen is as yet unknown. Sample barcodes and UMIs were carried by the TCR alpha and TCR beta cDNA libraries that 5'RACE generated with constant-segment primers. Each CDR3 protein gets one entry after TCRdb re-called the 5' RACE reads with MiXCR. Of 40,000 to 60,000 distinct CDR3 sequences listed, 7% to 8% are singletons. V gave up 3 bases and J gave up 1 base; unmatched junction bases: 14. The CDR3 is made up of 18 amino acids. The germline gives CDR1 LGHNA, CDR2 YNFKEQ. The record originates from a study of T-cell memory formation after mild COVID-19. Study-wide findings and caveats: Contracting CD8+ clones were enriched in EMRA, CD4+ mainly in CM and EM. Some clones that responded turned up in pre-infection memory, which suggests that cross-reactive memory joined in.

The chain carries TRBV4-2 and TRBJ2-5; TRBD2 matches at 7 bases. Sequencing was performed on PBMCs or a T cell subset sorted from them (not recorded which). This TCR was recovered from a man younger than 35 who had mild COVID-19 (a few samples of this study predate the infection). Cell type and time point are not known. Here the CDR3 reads CASSQENVLANLQETQYF. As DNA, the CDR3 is TGTGCCAGCAGCCAGGAAAACGTACTAGCGAACCTCCAAGAGACCCAGTACTTC.